Listed here is a single TCR beta chain. The data were obtained in a study of blood T cell repertoires in COVID-19. Across the study: Samples representing acute and convalescent COVID-19 were sourced from the United States, Italy and Spain. Sample material is recorded as cDNA or gDNA derived from T cells, B-cell-depleted T cells, or PBMCs.

Original processing notes: The assay estimated nucleated cells by amplifying reference gene primers. TCRdb's table, derived via immunoSEQ multiplex PCR, lists solely in-frame clones and lacks some. That table supplies the V and J calls and clone size; D and trimming were determined from the DNA. This table has some 55,000 clones, approximately 90% appearing once. There are 15 residues in the CDR3. V lost 3 bases, J lost 4 bases, and 8 bases stayed unmatched. Germline CDR1 ENHRY, CDR2 SYGVKD. The sample comprised peripheral blood. The TCR comes from a woman in her thirties or forties with active COVID-19. The rearrangement links TRBV10-3 to TRBJ1-1; 7 bases line up with TRBD1. This CDR3 reads CAISEFWQGGTEAFF. CDR3 DNA sequence: TGTGCCATCAGTGAATTTTGGCAGGGGGGCACTGAAGCTTTCTTT.